A selection of T cell receptor beta chains follows, all from one sample in a study of T cell responses to AZD1222 COVID-19 vaccine. The table came from immunoSEQ multiplex PCR; TCRdb's copy has only in-frame clones and leaves some out. The data contain approximately 110,000 clones, around 92% of them seen just once; the ten biggest clones take up more than 4%. The input for sequencing was peripheral blood, taken on day 0 of AZD1222 vaccination. These receptors came from an adult in good health. Both conserved end residues are part of each CDR3. D genes are given only for firm matches.

CDR3aa: CASSYQAGGYTF
CDR3nt: TGTGCCAGCAGTTACCAGGCGGGTGGCTACACCTTC
j_gene: TRBJ1-2
d_gene: NA
v_gene: TRBV6-2/TRBV6-3

CDR3aa: CATSERGPDHGRGDEKLFF
CDR3nt: TGTGCCACCAGTGAGAGGGGCCCGGACCACGGGCGCGGGGATGAAAAACTGTTTTTT
j_gene: TRBJ1-4
d_gene: NA
v_gene: TRBV19

CDR3aa: CASSFQEQETQYF
CDR3nt: TGCGCCAGCAGCTTCCAAGAACAAGAGACCCAGTACTTC
j_gene: TRBJ2-5
d_gene: NA
v_gene: TRBV5-1

CDR3aa: CASSLTRESMNTEAFF
CDR3nt: TGTGCCAGCAGCCTTACCAGGGAGAGTATGAACACTGAAGCTTTCTTT
j_gene: TRBJ1-1
d_gene: NA
v_gene: TRBV7-2

CDR3aa: CASSRLRGQGSNQPQHF
CDR3nt: TGTGCCAGCAGCAGACTAAGGGGCCAGGGTAGCAATCAGCCCCAGCATTTT
j_gene: TRBJ1-5
d_gene: NA
v_gene: TRBV6-2/TRBV6-3

CDR3aa: CASSFGSGSDTQYF
CDR3nt: TGTGCCAGCAGTTTCGGGTCTGGTTCAGATACGCAGTATTTT
j_gene: TRBJ2-3
d_gene: NA
v_gene: TRBV6-5

CDR3aa: CASSPYLAKNIQYF
CDR3nt: TGTGCCAGCAGTCCCTATCTAGCCAAAAACATTCAGTACTTC
j_gene: TRBJ2-4
d_gene: NA
v_gene: TRBV28

CDR3aa: CAWTKTGDTEAFF
CDR3nt: TGTGCCTGGACGAAAACGGGGGACACTGAAGCTTTCTTT
j_gene: TRBJ1-1
d_gene: NA
v_gene: TRBV30

CDR3aa: CASSPAGQYSGNTIYF
CDR3nt: TGTGCCAGCTCACCCGCAGGACAGTACTCTGGAAACACCATATATTTT
j_gene: TRBJ1-3
d_gene: NA
v_gene: TRBV18

CDR3aa: CASSLGYPGNTIYF
CDR3nt: TGTGCCAGCAGCTTGGGCTATCCTGGAAACACCATATATTTT
j_gene: TRBJ1-3
d_gene: NA
v_gene: TRBV11-2